This T cell receptor (beta chain) came from a study of blood T cell repertoires in COVID-19. Across the whole study: Material from acute and convalescent COVID-19 was sourced from the United States, Italy and Spain. In each case, the material was cDNA or gDNA derived from T cells, B-cell-depleted T cells, or PBMCs.

The germline V and J ends were trimmed by 4 bases and 7 bases, with 17 bases remaining between them. Germline CDR1 is MGHRA and CDR2 is YSYEKL. There are 15 residues in the CDR3. Data came from immunoSEQ multiplex PCR; TCRdb stores just in-frame clones and leaves some out. The data show some 250,000 clones, 80% to 85% seen once. Sequencing was done on a sample of peripheral blood. The receptor was isolated from a man aged 45-65 years with active or convalescent COVID-19. The chain combines TRBV4-1 with TRBJ2-1, with D possibly TRBD1 on 5 matching bases. The CDR3 protein is CASSPLPGRDNEQFF. CDR3 nucleotide sequence: TGCGCCAGCAGCCCTCTCCCAGGCAGGGATAATGAGCAGTTCTTC.